A single sample is the source of the 18 T cell receptor beta chains below, sequenced in a study of T-cell reconstitution after alpha-beta-depleted transplantation in children. The antigens of these receptors remain unknown. Study results and limitations: Once a year had passed after transplant, T-cell counts and diversity came mostly from newly produced T cells.

Unique molecular identifiers were used in preparing the TCRbeta library. TCRdb passed the PCR reads through MiXCR, listing each CDR3 protein once. The sample has around 270,000 distinct CDR3 sequences; about 7.3% are singletons. The source material was peripheral blood, sampled 360 days after TCRalphabeta/CD19-depleted stem cell transplant. Receptor source: a female patient under 10 years old who had a stem cell transplant for Fanconi anemia, so the T cells may come from the graft donor.

Of note for this clonotype: A junction end diverges from the germline sequence, so it may reflect a read error. The chain is built from TRBV18 and TRBJ2-4; 10 bases agree with TRBD2. The V gene's germline CDR1 is KGHSH and CDR2 LQKENI. This CDR3 is built from 13 residues. The CDR3, as DNA: TGTGCCAGCTCACTAGGACTAGCGGTGGCCACCAGCTTC. This codes for CASSLGLAVATSF. The complete variable domain, with remaining parts taken from reference TRBV18 and TRBJ2-4, reads NAGVMQNPRHLVRRRGQEARLRCSPMKGHSHVYWYRQLPEEGLKFMVYLQKENIIDESGMPKERFSAEFPKEGPSILRIQQVVRGDSAAYFCASSLGLAVATSFGAGTRLSVL.

The table lists this clonotype with a few counts. The V and J genes are TRBV20-1 and TRBJ2-7; 9 bases match TRBD1. The CDR3 contains 13 residues. Germline V gives CDR1 DFQATT, CDR2 SNEGSKA (reference sequence). V trimming: 3 bases; J trimming: 5 bases; junction bases outside the gene matches: 5. The CDR3 DNA follows: TGCAGTGCTAGTCGTTGGGACAGGGACGAGCAGTACTTC. This gives the protein CSASRWDRDEQYF.

This clonotype was seen at least ten times. The chain is built from TRBV6-2 or TRBV6-3 and TRBJ2-7, with D tentatively TRBD1 or TRBD2 (5 bases each). Germline V gene lookup returns CDR1 MNHEY and CDR2 SVGEGT. CDR3 length: 16 residues. Trimming removed 2 bases from V and 4 bases from J, with 18 bases in between. CDR3 sequence: CASSYARGIGRYEQYF. CDR3 sequence (DNA): TGTGCCAGCAGTTACGCGAGGGGAATTGGAAGGTACGAGCAGTACTTC.

This clonotype was observed a handful of times. V and J are TRBV20-1 and TRBJ2-4; 13 bases map to TRBD2. V was clipped by 7 bases and J by 1 base; unmatched bases: 16. Germline lookup yields CDR1 DFQATT and CDR2 SNEGSKA (reference sequence). The CDR3 runs to 19 residues. The DNA for the CDR3 is TGCAGTGTCGAAACGGGACTAGCGGGAATCGGCGCGGCCAAAAACATTCAGTACTTC. Its translation: CSVETGLAGIGAAKNIQYF.

This clonotype has more than one count but fewer than ten. This chain joins TRBV11-3 and TRBJ2-2; D not certain. The germline CDR1 and CDR2 sequences are SGHNT and YENEEA. The CDR3 consists of 12 residues. V was pared by 2 bases and J by 7 bases, with 5 bases between. CDR3 DNA: TGTGCCAGCAGCTTAATGGGCGGGGAGCTGTTTTTT. It is translated as CASSLMGGELFF.

In this sample, this clonotype turned up a few times. V and J are TRBV11-2 and TRBJ1-1, with D possibly being TRBD1 (5 bases). Germline CDR1 is SGHAT and CDR2 is FQNNGV. V lost 1 base and J lost 4, with 13 bases in between. The CDR3 contains 15 residues. CDR3 coding DNA: TGTGCCAGCAGCTTAGTATCGGGGCCGGGCACTGAAGCTTTCTTT. Protein product: CASSLVSGPGTEAFF. The full variable domain, completed using reference TRBV11-2 and TRBJ1-1, is EAGVAQSPRYKIIEKRQSVAFWCNPISGHATLYWYQQILGQGPKLLIQFQNNGVVDDSQLPKDRFSAERLKGVDSTLKIQPAKLEDSAVYLCASSLVSGPGTEAFFGQGTRLTVV.

This clonotype has at least ten counts. At one end, the junction sequence differs from germline, possibly due to a read error. This chain connects TRBV15 to TRBJ2-3; D may be TRBD2 (5 bases). The CDR3 has 12 amino acids. Germline V gene lookup returns CDR1 LNHNV and CDR2 YYDKDF (reference sequence). The CDR3 DNA sequence: TGTGCCACCCTGGCGGGCACGGATACGCAGTATTTT. Protein product: CATLAGTDTQYF.

At least ten counts were recorded for this clonotype. V usage is TRBV10-3 and J usage is TRBJ1-2; 7 bases agree with TRBD1. CDR1 is ENHRY, CDR2 SYGVKD, per germline. The CDR3 contains 17 residues. With 4 bases clipped from V and 2 bases from J, the junction kept 13 bases outside the gene matches. CDR3 protein: CAISVLLDRSLNYGYTF. In DNA form, the CDR3 reads TGTGCCATCAGTGTCCTCCTGGACAGGTCGCTCAACTATGGCTACACCTTC.

This clonotype was recorded many times. The chain combines TRBV20-1 with TRBJ1-1; D not certain. Germline-derived CDR1 and CDR2 are DFQATT and SNEGSKA (reference sequence). Trimming took 1 base from V and 8 from J, leaving 11 bases between them. The CDR3 length is 12 residues. CDR3 coding DNA: TGCAGTGCTAGAGGGCCCGGGAACGAAGCTTTCTTT. Translation gives CSARGPGNEAFF.

This clonotype was seen a handful of times. The V gene is TRBV7-9, the J gene TRBJ2-5, with D perhaps matching TRBD1 (5 bases). Germline V lookup: CDR1 SEHNR, CDR2 FQNEAQ (reference sequence). The CDR3 has 17 residues. With 1 base removed from V and 5 bases from J, the gap between germline ends came to 20 bases. Here the CDR3 DNA reads TGTGCCAGCAGCTTAGTACCCCACCTTAGGGGTGTTGAGACCCAGTACTTC. Encoded protein: CASSLVPHLRGVETQYF.

This clonotype occurred a few times. The rearrangement links TRBV5-1 to TRBJ1-2, with a weak D call TRBD1 (5 bases). Trimming took 0 bases from V and 1 from J, leaving 10 bases between them. CDR1 and CDR2 (germline): SGHRS, YFSETQ. CDR3 size: 15 residues. The CDR3 nucleotides read TGCGCCAGCAGCTTGGGGTCAGGGTTTAACTATGGCTACACCTTC. Amino acids: CASSLGSGFNYGYTF.

The chain is built from TRBV28 and TRBJ2-1; maybe TRBD2 (6 bases). Trimming removed 6 bases at V and 9 bases at J, with 18 bases between. Per germline, CDR1 MDHEN and CDR2 SYDVKM. The CDR3 sequence is 14 residues long. CDR3 bases: TGTGCCAGCAGGAATGCGTTGGAGGGCCGTGAGCAGTTCTTC. This encodes CASRNALEGREQFF.

This clonotype was counted many times. V gene TRBV20-1 combines with J gene TRBJ2-3; no clear D. Germline V lookup: CDR1 DFQATT, CDR2 SNEGSKA (reference sequence). Trimming left V 6 bases short and J 2 bases short, with 15 bases between. This CDR3 is 14 amino acids long. As DNA, the CDR3 is TGCAGTGCGCCTCTAGATTTTTACACAGATACGCAGTATTTT. Translation: CSAPLDFYTDTQYF.

This clonotype was detected many times. The chain links TRBV20-1 to TRBJ2-1; D possibly matches TRBD1 or TRBD2 (5 bases each). Germline assignment: CDR1 DFQATT and CDR2 SNEGSKA (reference sequence). The CDR3 is 14 amino acids. The V gene lost 5 bases and the J gene lost 2 bases, with 13 bases spanning the gap. DNA for the CDR3: TGCAGTGCTGCCCGAGGGGCGGCCTACAATGAGCAGTTCTTC. This gives the protein CSAARGAAYNEQFF.

This clonotype was detected a few times. The chain carries TRBV6-1 and TRBJ1-1; weak D call: TRBD1 (6 bases). Deletions cut 6 bases from V and 3 bases from J, with 14 bases between. This CDR3 region has 14 residues. CDR1 is MNHNS and CDR2 is SASEGT in the germline V gene. CDR3 residues: CASSRTGYDTEAFF. DNA of the CDR3: TGTGCCAGCAGCCGCACAGGGTACGACACTGAAGCTTTCTTT.

This clonotype appeared many times. V gene TRBV5-1 combines with J gene TRBJ2-7; a possible D gene is TRBD2 (5 bases). This CDR3 spans 14 amino acids. Per the germline V gene, CDR1 is SGHRS and CDR2 is YFSETQ. V lost 2 bases and J lost 2, with 11 bases in between. The CDR3: CASSLSGSPYEQYF. CDR3 DNA sequence: TGCGCCAGCAGCTTAAGCGGTTCCCCCTACGAGCAGTACTTC.

This clonotype was seen many times. J is TRBJ2-2 and V is TRBV24-1; tentatively, D is TRBD1 (5 bases). V lost 8 bases to trimming and J lost 2 bases, with 14 bases between them. Germline V gene sequence: CDR1 KGHDR, CDR2 SFDVKD. The CDR3 is 15 amino acids. CDR3 in DNA: TGTGCCACCACGCAGGGTCCTGTTAACACCGGGGAGCTGTTTTTT. This gives the protein CATTQGPVNTGELFF.

The gene calls are TRBV6-5 and TRBJ1-2; no clear D gene. This CDR3 contains 13 residues. Trimming left V 4 bases short and J 6 bases short, with 12 bases between. Germline CDR1 reads MNHEY; CDR2 reads SVGAGI. CDR3 residues: CASSFGSFDGYTF. The CDR3, as DNA: TGTGCCAGCAGTTTCGGATCCTTCGATGGCTACACCTTC.